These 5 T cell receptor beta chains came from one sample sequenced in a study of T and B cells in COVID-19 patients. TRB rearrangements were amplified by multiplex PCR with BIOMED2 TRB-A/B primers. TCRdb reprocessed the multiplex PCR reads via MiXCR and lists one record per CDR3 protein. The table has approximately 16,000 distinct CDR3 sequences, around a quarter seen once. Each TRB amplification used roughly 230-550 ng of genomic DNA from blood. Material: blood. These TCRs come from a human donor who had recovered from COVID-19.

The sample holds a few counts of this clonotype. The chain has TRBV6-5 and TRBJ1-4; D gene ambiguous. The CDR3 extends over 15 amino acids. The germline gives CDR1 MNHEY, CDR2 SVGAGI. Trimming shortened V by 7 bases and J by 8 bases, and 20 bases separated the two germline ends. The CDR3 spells CASTSPGRTSEKLFF. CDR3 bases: TGTGCCAGCACTTCTCCCGGCCGCACGTCCGAAAAACTGTTTTTT.

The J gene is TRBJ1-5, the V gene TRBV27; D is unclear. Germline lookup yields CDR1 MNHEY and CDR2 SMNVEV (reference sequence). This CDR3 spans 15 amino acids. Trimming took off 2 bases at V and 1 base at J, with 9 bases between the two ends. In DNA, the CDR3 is TGTGCCAGCAGTTTACTATACCCAAGCAATCAGCCCCAGCATTTT. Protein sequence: CASSLLYPSNQPQHF.

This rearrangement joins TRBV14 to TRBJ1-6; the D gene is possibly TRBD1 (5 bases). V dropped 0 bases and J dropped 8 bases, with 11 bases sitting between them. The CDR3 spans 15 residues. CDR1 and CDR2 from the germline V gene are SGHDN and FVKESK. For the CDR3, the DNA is TGTGCCAGCAGCCAAGATGGCGGGGCGCATTCACCCCTCCACTTT. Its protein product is CASSQDGGAHSPLHF.

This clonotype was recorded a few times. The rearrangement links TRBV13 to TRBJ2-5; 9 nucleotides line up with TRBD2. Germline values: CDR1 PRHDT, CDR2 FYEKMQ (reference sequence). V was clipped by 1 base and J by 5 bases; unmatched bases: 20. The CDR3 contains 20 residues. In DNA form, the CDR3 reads TGTGCCAGCAGCTTAGAACCGTCGGTCCAGCGGGGGGAGAGGGGGGAGACCCAGTACTTC. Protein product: CASSLEPSVQRGERGETQYF. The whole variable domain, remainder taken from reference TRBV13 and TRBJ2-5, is AAGVIQSPRHLIKEKRETATLKCYPIPRHDTVYWYQQGPGQDPQFLISFYEKMQSDKGSIPDRFSAQQFSDYHSELNMSSLELGDSALYFCASSLEPSVQRGERGETQYFGPGTRLLVL.

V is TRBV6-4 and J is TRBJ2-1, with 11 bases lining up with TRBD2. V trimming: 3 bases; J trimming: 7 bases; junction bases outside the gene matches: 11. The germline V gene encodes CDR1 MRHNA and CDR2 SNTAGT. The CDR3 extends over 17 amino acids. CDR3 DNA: TGTGCCAGCAGTGATTTTCCCCTTAGCGGGAGGGGGAATGAGCAGTTCTTC. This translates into CASSDFPLSGRGNEQFF.